This T cell receptor beta chain was captured in a study of vaccination effects on CD4 cells after COVID-19 (dated by TCRdb to 2022 to 2024). Regarding the research as a whole: Samples were taken from three convalescent patients early (day +14) and late (day +241, +227, +161 respectively) after vaccination. Across the study, the median time from the second dose to post-vaccine sampling was 72 days (range 14 to 241). In both COVID-19 convalescent patients and infection-naive vaccine recipients, the study compared SARS-CoV-2 spike-specific CD4+ TCR repertoires from before mRNA vaccination with those from after it. A total of roughly 9 COVID-19 convalescent patients and a few SARS-CoV-2-naive healthy vaccine recipients were included in the full study. In the study, cultures from other donors were sequenced using the Oncomine TCR Beta short-read assay on an Illumina iSeq 100.

Paper-wide results and their limitations: Limitations of the study were the small number of convalescent patients and the absence of early post-infection timepoints. Marked clonal contraction was observed in both infection-induced and vaccine-induced clones at late post-vaccination timepoints, consistent with waning T cell responses. In convalescent patients, the post-vaccine spike-reactive repertoire consisted mainly of new vaccine-induced clones, largely distinct from infection-induced clones.

To identify antigen-specific CD4+ T cell clonotypes by their expansion, the ViraFEST assay first stimulated PBMC with viral peptide pools and then applied TCR sequencing. After about 9 days of culture, CD4+ T cells were isolated with the EasySep CD4+ T cell isolation kit. Convalescent patients had PCR-confirmed SARS-CoV-2 infection between March and December 2020, before Alpha, Beta and Delta variants emerged in the United States. Two doses of either the BNT162b2 or the mRNA-1273 mRNA SARS-CoV-2 vaccine were administered to participants. Each well held fewer than 2.5 million PBMC cultured in IMDM containing approximately 5% human AB serum, 9 to 10 IU/ml IL-2 and gentamicin, along with 8 to 10 ug/ml peptides. Half of the culture medium was replaced with fresh IL-2-containing medium on days 3 and 7. Each peptide stimulation condition was cultured in triplicate wells unless otherwise noted. Using Ficoll-Paque Plus gradient centrifugation, PBMC were separated from whole blood and then either used fresh or cryopreserved at -140C. The spike proteins of SARS-CoV-2 and of the common cold coronaviruses HCoV-NL63, HCoV-OC43 and HCoV-229E were spanned by overlapping peptide pools. The QIAamp micro DNA kit was used to extract genomic DNA from the cultured CD4+ T cells.

The method behind the library was the immunoSEQ multiplex PCR assay. DNA from the cultured, isolated CD4+ T cells was subjected to TCR beta CDR3 sequencing. On the study's bioinformatics: Non-productive TCR sequences were discarded, and reads were trimmed to the CDR3 region, with only CDR3s of 7 or more amino acids retained. The MANAFEST web app was used to identify antigen-specific clonotypes by comparing expansion in peptide wells with expansion in reference cultures. To be called positive, a clone needed expansion at FDR<0.05 compared with the reference and with all other wells, an odds ratio greater than 5, and a frequency greater than 0.1% in two replicate wells. Clonotypes significantly expanded in SARS-CoV-2 spike wells and in at least one common cold coronavirus spike condition were defined as cross-reactive. Using the stringdist R package, CDR3 similarity was measured by Levenshtein distance, and unrooted trees were constructed with ape in R 3.6.1. Imported from immuneACCESS, the table was reduced by TCRdb to in-frame sequences with V and J called. These copies leave out some clones; in studies compared against another copy, an unresolved V gene accounts for under half, and the cause of the remainder is not known. V and J calls and clone size are those listed in that table; D and trimming were worked out from the DNA. This sample holds about 17,000 clones; over 60% were observed only once. The top ten hold about 20% of the sample.

Here V drops 3 bases and J drops 1 base, and the junction holds 12 bases not matched to any gene. The CDR3 measures 20 amino acids from cysteine to phenylalanine. Of all the DNA, just the CDR3 is kept, 60 bases in frame from base 1. Sequences SGDLS (CDR1) and YYNGEE (CDR2) are obtained from the germline V gene. Note on this clone: Its antigen remains undetermined. The record has no base qualities; no much larger clone is one base away.

Specimen: CD4+ T cells from PBMCs cultured with SARS-CoV-2 spike peptides, collected after COVID-19 vaccination. This specimen's cell subset or site label, interpreted: SARS-CoV-2 spike overlapping peptide pool stimulation. This chain joins TRBV9 to TRBJ2-3, with 15 junctional bases fitting TRBD2. The TCR originated in a human donor who had a prior SARS-CoV-2 infection. The CDR3 protein is CASSASGLAGGEGGTDTQYF. The DNA is TGTGCCAGCAGCGCGAGCGGACTAGCGGGAGGGGAGGGTGGCACAGATACGCAGTATTTT.